One TCR beta chain is described in this entry. The clone's antigen remains unknown. Per-nucleotide qualities are absent, and no much larger clonotype sits a single base away. Donors were around 37 systemically healthy Caucasian individuals from Russia aged roughly 6 to 90 years. Approximately 11 milliliters of peripheral blood were drawn from each donor into EDTA-treated Vacutainer tubes. PBMCs were isolated by Ficoll-Paque density-gradient centrifugation, with at least 6 million obtained per sample. Trizol reagent was used to extract total RNA from the PBMCs, yielding at least 6 micrograms per sample. For every donor, an aliquot of PBMCs went through flow cytometry to measure the percentages of naive CD45RAhigh/CD27high T cells. The CDR3 has 15 amino acids, counting the end cysteine and phenylalanine. The kept DNA is CDR3 alone, 45 bases in frame from the first base. According to the germline V gene, CDR1 reads MNHEY and CDR2 reads SVGEGT.

The record originates from a study of blood T cells in healthy people across ages (dated by TCRdb to the mid-2010s). Turning to the overall study: In model experiments, template switching captured roughly one uniquely barcoded TCR beta cDNA molecule for every two T cells. The study measured age-related changes in TCR beta repertoire diversity using deep sequencing normalized with unique cDNA molecular identifiers. Four age groups were formed from the donors: young (average about 17 years), middle-aged (just under 40), aged (62) and long-lived (more than 75). To avoid experimental bias, donors of different ages were randomly spread across the sequencing lanes. The study analyzed two additional independent replicas of 1 million unique cDNA reads from the same blood draw for two donors, one aged 18 to 29 and one aged 80 or older.

The receptor library was made with 5' RACE. The instrument was an Illumina HiSeq 2500. The second PCR ran for about 6 to 11 cycles and used a J-beta primer mix along with a sample-barcoded 5' primer. Each TCR beta cDNA molecule received a unique molecular identifier from a template-switch 5' adaptor carrying 12 random nucleotides. Each sample yielded at least 3 million CDR3-containing paired-end reads. First-strand cDNA synthesis was performed from all RNA using the Mint cDNA synthesis kit, with priming by a TRBC-specific oligonucleotide. Following uracil-DNA glycosylase treatment, a first 18-cycle PCR with universal primers M1SS and BC2_uni_R was performed on all cDNA. The study's own analysis went as follows. For normalization, 1 million high-quality reads were randomly selected from each sample, with every read carrying a distinct molecular identifier. Reads sharing molecular identifiers were discarded rather than binned into consensus sequences. MiTCR, set to a Q25 quality threshold and the strictest error-elimination algorithm, was used for CDR3 identification, clonotype clustering and error correction. A nonparametric unseen species model using Euler transformation provided a lower-bound estimate of total TCR beta diversity. TCRdb took the public reads, trimmed them with fastp at Q25, ran MiXCR for clone calling and kept in-frame beta chains. CDR3 protein duplicates are merged, each entry listing the most common genes and DNA. These V and J calls are TCRdb output, not the study's own analysis. For this sample there are over 1,500,000 distinct CDR3 sequences; roughly 50% appear just once. The biggest ten clones account for more than 2% of the sample.

Study-wide conclusions, independent of this receptor: Observed TCR beta diversity correlated strongly with the percentage of naive T cells measured by flow cytometry. Observed TCR beta diversity per million T cells fell roughly linearly with age, and a significant reduction was already apparent by age around 40. Total diversity estimates from one million sequenced T cells were considered lower bounds and underestimates. Conclusive comparison of naive and antigen-experienced compartments was prevented by the profiling of bulk unsorted PBMCs. Compared with the aged group, more naive CD4+ T cells, fewer expanded clones and increased TCR diversity were shown by the long-lived group, suggesting age selection. The CMV infection status of donors was not known, potentially confounding age-related changes in expanded clonotypes.

The sequence was collected from a woman aged 40 to 50 in good health. The sequenced sample was blood. Recombination connected TRBV6-2 or TRBV6-3 to TRBJ2-5; 9 nucleotides in the junction match TRBD1. The closer fit of TRBJ2-7 to the DNA end suggests the J call may be wrong. For the CDR3, the sequence is CASRDPGQGLYEQYF. The DNA reads as follows: TGTGCCAGCAGGGACCCGGGACAGGGTCTATACGAGCAGTACTTC.